The 5 T cell receptor beta chains given below trace back to one sample, sequenced in a study of blood T cell repertoires in COVID-19. The repertoire was sequenced with immunoSEQ multiplex PCR; TCRdb's copy has only in-frame clones and lacks some. The sample gives approximately 300,000 clones, 90% of which show up once; under 1.1% is in the top ten. The sample taken for sequencing was peripheral blood. The receptors were gathered from a woman in her thirties or forties with COVID-19, enrolled during active disease.

This clone occurred a few times. The chain recombines TRBV10-3 with TRBJ1-1; no definite D call. Germline assignment: CDR1 ENHRY and CDR2 SYGVKD. V was trimmed by 10 bases and J by 11 bases, leaving 14 bases between them. The CDR3 covers 10 residues. CDR3 loop: CASRDGKAFF. DNA for the CDR3: TGTGCCAGTCGAGACGGGAAGGCTTTCTTT.

The V gene is TRBV28, the J gene TRBJ1-2; 10 bases align to TRBD1. This CDR3 is 14 amino acids long. CDR1 is MDHEN and CDR2 is SYDVKM in the germline V gene. With 5 bases clipped from V and 7 bases from J, the junction kept 7 bases outside the gene matches. The CDR3 DNA is TGTGCCAGCAGTGGGGCCGGGACAGGGGTTGGCTACACCTTC. This gives the protein CASSGAGTGVGYTF.

The chain recombines TRBV29-1 with TRBJ1-3, with a possible D match to TRBD1 (5 bases). This CDR3 comprises 15 residues. V dropped 4 bases and J dropped 4 bases, with 17 bases sitting between them. Germline assignment: CDR1 SQVTM and CDR2 ANQGSEA. In DNA, the CDR3 is TGCAGCGTTGTTACCGACAGTTCTGCGGGAAACACCATATATTTT. Translation: CSVVTDSSAGNTIYF.

The chain links TRBV30 to TRBJ1-6, with D unclear. The length of the CDR3 is 15 residues. Trimming cost V 1 base and J 10 bases, with 17 bases left between them. From germline, CDR1 is GTSNPN and CDR2 SVGIG (reference sequence). The CDR3: CAWSEKGGLGSPLHF. CDR3 DNA: TGTGCCTGGAGTGAAAAGGGAGGTTTAGGATCACCCCTCCACTTT.

The CDR3 coding sequence is TGTGCCAGCTCCCCAATACCCGCGACAGGGGGCACTGAAGCTTTCTTT. This encodes CASSPIPATGGTEAFF. The chain combines TRBV18 with TRBJ1-1; 9 bases line up with TRBD1. The CDR3 contains 16 residues. Germline CDR1 KGHSH, CDR2 LQKENI. V shed 6 bases and J 4 bases; nucleotides not matched to a gene: 12.